These T cell receptor beta chains were read from a single sample in a study of CD8 T cells in ankylosing spondylitis. Via MiXCR, TCRdb re-called the 5' RACE reads, giving one row per CDR3 protein. The data contain about 800,000 distinct CDR3 sequences, 10% to 15% of them singletons. The sequencing sample was made of blood, either unsorted or a sorted T cell fraction (not recorded which). The source is a male donor with ankylosing spondylitis. Both conserved end residues are part of each CDR3. The D gene is left open where the match is weak. The size of a clone is reported for some rows only, either as once, few or many, or as a class for expanded clones.

V,size,D,J,CDR3,DNA
TRBV4-2,many,.,TRBJ2-1,CASSQVSADNEQFF,TGTGCCAGCAGCCAAGTATCGGCGGATAATGAGCAGTTCTTC
TRBV7-2,few,.,TRBJ1-1,CASSLVGWRNTEAFF,TGTGCCAGCAGCTTAGTTGGGTGGCGGAACACTGAAGCTTTCTTT
TRBV7-9,.,.,TRBJ2-7,CASALGGADEQYF,TGTGCCAGCGCCCTAGGGGGGGCGGACGAGCAGTACTTC
TRBV10-3,.,.,TRBJ2-6,CAIREGSGANVLTF,TGTGCCATCAGGGAGGGTTCTGGGGCCAACGTCCTGACTTTC
TRBV21-1,.,.,TRBJ2-5,CASSQSLAEETQYF,TGTGCCAGCAGCCAATCGCTAGCAGAAGAGACCCAGTACTTC
TRBV12-3/TRBV12-4,.,TRBD2,TRBJ2-1,CASSLGTSGKVEQFF,TGTGCCAGCAGTCTCGGGACTAGCGGGAAGGTTGAGCAGTTCTTC
TRBV7-2,.,.,TRBJ1-4,CASSLAGPVGEKLFF,TGTGCCAGCAGCTTAGCCGGACCAGTGGGTGAAAAACTGTTTTTT
TRBV24-1,few,TRBD2,TRBJ2-3,CATSSGAHPNTDTQYF,TGTGCCACCAGTAGCGGGGCGCACCCAAACACAGATACGCAGTATTTT
TRBV20-1,.,.,TRBJ2-1,CSARKGQPYNEQFF,TGCAGTGCCCGAAAAGGGCAGCCCTACAATGAGCAGTTCTTC
TRBV15,.,.,TRBJ1-2,CATSSRARDRGYTF,TGTGCCACCAGCAGCCGGGCTAGGGATCGGGGCTACACCTTC
TRBV4-2,many,.,TRBJ1-5,CASSQARRGGQPQHF,TGTGCCAGCAGCCAAGCTAGAAGGGGAGGGCAGCCCCAGCATTTT
TRBV7-9,few,TRBD1,TRBJ2-5,CASSLQGASWFEETQYF,TGTGCCAGCAGCTTACAGGGGGCAAGTTGGTTTGAAGAGACCCAGTACTTC
TRBV5-1,.,TRBD2,TRBJ2-1,CASSPQRGEQFF,TGCGCCAGCAGCCCTCAGCGGGGTGAGCAGTTCTTC
TRBV3-1,few,TRBD2,TRBJ2-1,CASSQGGAGGPYNEQFF,TGTGCCAGCAGCCAAGGCGGGGCGGGGGGACCATACAATGAGCAGTTCTTC
TRBV20-1,few,TRBD1,TRBJ1-2,CSARGQGLYGYTF,TGCAGTGCTAGGGGACAGGGCCTCTATGGCTACACCTTC
TRBV13,few,.,TRBJ2-2,CASSLWGRDTGELFF,TGTGCCAGCAGCTTGTGGGGGCGGGACACCGGGGAGCTGTTTTTT
TRBV10-3,many,TRBD1,TRBJ2-7,CAISESTGTLEQYF,TGTGCCATCAGTGAGTCGACAGGGACACTGGAGCAGTACTTC
TRBV6-1,few,.,TRBJ1-6,CASSPTVGRGSPLHF,TGTGCCAGCAGTCCTACTGTGGGGAGGGGATCACCCCTCCACTTT
TRBV4-3,.,.,TRBJ2-3,CASSQEPAIGQYF,TGCGCCAGCAGCCAAGAGCCGGCCATAGGGCAGTATTTT
TRBV4-3,many,TRBD2,TRBJ2-3,CASSQGAWEGDTQYF,TGCGCCAGCAGCCAAGGAGCGTGGGAGGGGGATACGCAGTATTTT
TRBV7-6,.,TRBD1,TRBJ2-7,CASSKSPGTAEQYF,TGTGCCAGCAGCAAATCTCCGGGGACAGCCGAGCAGTACTTC
TRBV5-1,few,TRBD1,TRBJ2-1,CASNTGTGDWGYNEQFF,TGCGCCAGTAATACCGGGACAGGGGACTGGGGCTACAATGAGCAGTTCTTC
TRBV28,few,TRBD2,TRBJ2-5,CASSLGPSGGKTQYF,TGTGCCAGCAGTTTAGGTCCTAGCGGGGGGAAGACCCAGTACTTC
TRBV4-3,.,.,TRBJ2-7,CASSGDWPGDTYEQYF,TGCGCCAGCAGTGGGGATTGGCCAGGGGACACCTACGAGCAGTACTTC
TRBV12-3/TRBV12-4,few,TRBD1,TRBJ2-7,CASSLGNRGRYEQYF,TGTGCCAGCAGTTTGGGCAATAGGGGGCGCTACGAGCAGTACTTC
TRBV20-1,few,TRBD2,TRBJ2-7,CSARVRTSGEQYF,TGCAGTGCTAGAGTAAGGACTAGCGGGGAGCAGTACTTC
TRBV12-3/TRBV12-4,many,.,TRBJ2-5,CASSLRLSQETQYF,TGTGCCAGCAGCTTAAGACTGTCACAAGAGACCCAGTACTTC
TRBV7-2,many,.,TRBJ2-5,CASSLRAGQETQYF,TGTGCCAGCAGCTTACGGGCCGGACAAGAGACCCAGTACTTC
TRBV20-1,many,.,TRBJ1-5,CSAIRSNQPQHF,TGCAGTGCCATACGGAGCAATCAGCCCCAGCATTTT
TRBV11-2,few,.,TRBJ2-5,CASSGWRGRMETQYF,TGTGCCAGCAGTGGTTGGAGGGGGCGCATGGAGACCCAGTACTTC
TRBV6-5,.,.,TRBJ2-7,CASRERYEQYF,TGTGCCAGCAGGGAGAGATACGAGCAGTACTTC
TRBV5-1,few,TRBD2,TRBJ2-5,CASSLAMVAGGTQYF,TGCGCCAGCAGCTTGGCCATGGTAGCGGGAGGGACCCAGTACTTC
TRBV24-1,.,TRBD1,TRBJ2-1,CATSETGTGDNEQFF,TGTGCCACCAGTGAAACCGGGACAGGGGACAATGAGCAGTTCTTC
TRBV4-3,.,.,TRBJ1-1,CASSKTTNTEAFF,TGCGCCAGCAGCAAAACCACGAACACTGAAGCTTTCTTT
TRBV6-1,few,TRBD2,TRBJ2-5,CASSRKRGRETQYF,TGTGCCAGCAGTCGGAAGCGGGGTAGGGAGACCCAGTACTTC
TRBV24-1,.,TRBD1,TRBJ1-1,CATSDEDRGKEAFF,TGTGCCACCAGTGATGAGGACAGGGGGAAAGAAGCTTTCTTT
TRBV28,.,TRBD1,TRBJ2-7,CASSSGTGTEQYF,TGTGCCAGCAGTTCCGGGACAGGGACTGAGCAGTACTTC
TRBV10-3,few,.,TRBJ1-2,CAISGRRGYGYTF,TGTGCCATCAGTGGGAGGAGGGGTTATGGCTACACCTTC
TRBV20-1,many,TRBD2,TRBJ2-1,CSARASSGGRSYNEQFF,TGCAGTGCTAGAGCGTCTAGCGGGGGCCGCTCCTACAATGAGCAGTTCTTC
TRBV9,.,.,TRBJ2-7,CASSDSGNSYEQYF,TGTGCCAGCAGTGACTCGGGGAACTCCTACGAGCAGTACTTC